The next 5 T cell receptor beta chains were all read from a single sample in a study of T cell repertoires in cytomegalovirus infection. These receptors lack a known antigen. TCRdb itself ran the reads through MiXCR, one entry per CDR3 protein. Of some 700,000 distinct CDR3 sequences in the sample, roughly 36% were seen once. This specimen consisted of cultured PBMCs, obtained from culture after CMV antigen stimulation. These receptors were collected from a human donor in good health (CMV status not recorded). Some clones in this sample may be carry-over from other donors' samples.

There are a few counts of this clonotype. The rearrangement joins TRBV20-1 to TRBJ2-3; no clear D gene. CDR3 length equals 12 residues. V lost 1 base, J lost 4 bases, and 6 bases lay in between. CDR1 and CDR2 (germline): DFQATT, SNEGSKA (reference sequence). CDR3 in DNA: TGCAGTGCTAGAGTATCATCAGATACGCAGTATTTT. Its protein is CSARVSSDTQYF.

This clonotype was detected a few times. This chain links TRBV9 with TRBJ2-2; TRBD1 might be the D (5 bases). Germline V CDR1 and CDR2: SGDLS, YYNGEE. The V gene lost 0 bases and the J gene lost 6 bases, with 12 bases spanning the gap. The CDR3 totals 15 residues. Written as DNA, the CDR3 is TGTGCCAGCAGCGTAGTGGCCAGGGCGGCCGGGGAGCTGTTTTTT. Translated: CASSVVARAAGELFF.

This clonotype was counted between two and nine times. The chain combines TRBV7-2 with TRBJ1-1, with D hard to call. Between the trimmed V and J ends, which lost 5 bases and 5 bases, there was a span of 12 bases. CDR3 length: 13 amino acids. The germline V gene encodes CDR1 SGHTA and CDR2 FQGNSA. CDR3 nucleotide sequence: TGTGCCAGCAGCCCCCTGCATGGGACTGAAGCTTTCTTT. Amino acids: CASSPLHGTEAFF.

This rearrangement joins TRBV29-1 to TRBJ2-3; 16 bases align to TRBD2. The J segment lost 2 bases and the V segment lost 6 bases, leaving 8 bases of the junction unmatched. The CDR3 covers 17 residues. CDR1 is SQVTM and CDR2 is ANQGSEA in the germline V gene. The CDR3 bases are TGCAGCGTCCGGGGACTAGCGGGGGGGCCGGACACAGATACGCAGTATTTT. This gives the protein CSVRGLAGGPDTDTQYF.

The V gene is TRBV6-8, the J gene TRBJ2-5; 8 bases agree with TRBD1. Germline V gene data show CDR1 as MNHGY and CDR2 as SAAAGT. Germline trimming cut 5 bases from V and 5 bases from J; bases unmatched to any gene: 13. The CDR3 spans 16 residues. The CDR3 loop reads CASSSDRGHLRETQYF. CDR3 DNA: TGTGCCAGCAGTAGCGACAGGGGTCACCTCCGGGAGACCCAGTACTTC.